Listed here are 8 T cell receptor beta chains from one sample, sequenced in a study of cytomegalovirus exposure and HLA in healthy donors. PCR involved 60 Vbeta and 13 Jbeta primers. Repertoires were generated with immunoSEQ multiplex PCR, while TCRdb's copy carries only in-frame clones and drops some. The table lists 180,000 or so clones, roughly 79% of them singletons. The sequenced material came from PBMCs. The source of these receptors is a man aged 35-49 years in good health and CMV-seropositive.

The rearrangement links TRBV10-1 to TRBJ2-7; 7 bases map to TRBD1. There are 15 residues in the CDR3. CDR1 and CDR2 from the germline V gene are WNHNN and SYGVQD (reference sequence). The V and J ends lost 6 bases and 3 bases, in that order; junction bases with no gene match: 11. The CDR3 nucleotides read TGCGCCAGCAGCATAGGGCAGGGGGTGATCTACGAGCAGTACTTC. Amino acid sequence: CASSIGQGVIYEQYF.

The chain recombines TRBV27 with TRBJ1-2; the D gene is possibly TRBD1 (5 bases). Germline CDR1 is MNHEY and CDR2 is SMNVEV (reference sequence). CDR3 length equals 11 residues. CDR3 loop: CTPSGNYGYTF. The CDR3 DNA reads as TGTACCCCCTCAGGGAACTATGGCTACACCTTC.

This chain joins TRBV9 and TRBJ2-3; 7 bases align to TRBD2. The CDR3 totals 16 residues. The germline V gene encodes CDR1 SGDLS and CDR2 YYNGEE. V was clipped by 4 bases and J by 3 bases; unmatched bases: 11. The CDR3 spells CASSSQGTILTDTQYF. CDR3 DNA: TGTGCCAGCAGCTCCCAAGGGACTATTCTAACAGATACGCAGTATTTT. Using reference TRBV9 and TRBJ2-3 for the parts outside the CDR3, the full variable domain is DSGVTQTPKHLITATGQRVTLRCSPRSGDLSVYWYQQSLDQGLQFLIQYYNGEERAKGNILERFSAQQFPDLHSELNLSSLELGDSALYFCASSSQGTILTDTQYFGPGTRLTVL.

The rearrangement joins TRBV21-1 to TRBJ2-2; TRBD1, the table's D call, was not compared with the DNA. TRBV21-1 is a listed pseudogene. The CDR3 has 16 residues. The CDR3 DNA reads as TGTGCCAGCAGCGCCTCACAGGGGATACACACCGGGGAGCTGTTTTTT. Amino acids: CASSASQGIHTGELFF.

Here the CDR3 DNA reads TGTGCCAGCAGCCCGCCCGGGAAAGAGACCCAGTACTTC. Translating it yields CASSPPGKETQYF. V gene TRBV5-4 combines with J gene TRBJ2-5; maybe TRBD2 (5 bases). The CDR3 spans 13 residues. Germline V gives CDR1 SGHNT, CDR2 YYREEE (reference sequence). Trimming took 4 bases from V and 3 from J, leaving 10 bases between them.

The V and J genes are TRBV19 and TRBJ1-1; 11 nucleotides align to TRBD1. Losses at the gene ends were 4 bases for V and 0 bases for J; bases not matched to a gene: 10. This CDR3 comprises 18 residues. From germline, CDR1 is LNHDA and CDR2 SQIVND (reference sequence). The CDR3 bases are TGTGCCAGTAGTACCATTTTCGGGACAGGGGGGATGAACACTGAAGCTTTCTTT. Translation gives CASSTIFGTGGMNTEAFF.

This clone was picked up a small number of times. J is TRBJ1-2 and V is TRBV18; 9 bases agree with TRBD1. The CDR3 has 16 amino acids. CDR1 and CDR2 from the germline V gene are KGHSH and LQKENI. The J segment lost 3 bases and the V segment lost 3 bases, leaving 8 bases of the junction unmatched. In nucleotides, the CDR3 is TGTGCCAGCTCACCTGATCGGACAGGGGTTCACTATGGCTACACCTTC. Translating gives CASSPDRTGVHYGYTF. Full variable domain (missing parts from reference TRBV18 and TRBJ1-2): NAGVMQNPRHLVRRRGQEARLRCSPMKGHSHVYWYRQLPEEGLKFMVYLQKENIIDESGMPKERFSAEFPKEGPSILRIQQVVRGDSAAYFCASSPDRTGVHYGYTFGSGTRLTVV.

This clone was counted only a few times. The chain recombines TRBV5-4 with TRBJ2-7, with TRBD1 matching over 11 bases. Germline assignment: CDR1 SGHNT and CDR2 YYREEE (reference sequence). CDR3 size: 17 residues. Trimming at V came to 0 bases and at J to 3 bases, leaving 8 bases not matched to a gene. The DNA of the CDR3 is TGTGCCAGCAGCTTGGGAGGTGGGACAGGGGGTAACTACGAGCAGTACTTC. Residues: CASSLGGGTGGNYEQYF. Full variable domain (rest looked up from reference TRBV5-4 and TRBJ2-7): ETGVTQSPTHLIKTRGQQVTLRCSSQSGHNTVSWYQQALGQGPQFIFQYYREEENGRGNFPPRFSGLQFPNYSSELNVNALELDDSALYLCASSLGGGTGGNYEQYFGPGTRLTVT.